One sample yielded the 6 T cell receptor beta chains listed below, sequenced in a study of type 1 regulatory T cells. These receptors have no identified antigens. TCRdb reanalysed the reads using MiXCR and keeps one entry per CDR3 protein. The sample lists tens of thousands of distinct CDR3 sequences; 72% were seen once. The sequenced sample consisted of cultured T cells, either the whole culture or a sorted T cell fraction (not recorded which). Subset described: Tr1-enriched cell product generated in vitro against host alloantigens. The receptors shown here come from a human donor in good health.

The chain has TRBV11-1 and TRBJ2-5, with 8 bases aligning to TRBD2. CDR1 and CDR2 (germline): SGHAT, FQDESV (reference sequence). V lost 3 bases to trimming and J lost 4 bases; unmatched junction nucleotides: 10. The CDR3 is 16 residues long. DNA of the CDR3: TGTGCCAGCAGCTTTCGCACGGCGGGGGGACCAGAGACCCAGTACTTC. It specifies CASSFRTAGGPETQYF.

This rearrangement joins TRBV19 to TRBJ2-2; D not certain. The V end was cut by 7 bases, the J end by 3 bases, with 12 bases between. Germline values: CDR1 LNHDA, CDR2 SQIVND (reference sequence). This CDR3 region has 14 residues. CDR3 nucleotides: TGTGCCAGTACTGGAACAGTTCACACCGGGGAGCTGTTTTTT. This translates into CASTGTVHTGELFF. The variable domain in full, with the rest retrieved from reference TRBV19 and TRBJ2-2, is DGGITQSPKYLFRKEGQNVTLSCEQNLNHDAMYWYRQDPGQGLRLIYYSQIVNDFQKGDIAEGYSVSREKKESFPLTVTSAQKNPTAFYLCASTGTVHTGELFFGEGSRLTVL.

V and J are TRBV11-1 and TRBJ2-1; 7 bases map to TRBD2. CDR1 SGHAT and CDR2 FQDESV come from the germline V gene (reference sequence). The CDR3 loop spans 13 amino acids. V gave up 5 bases and J gave up 9 bases; unmatched junction bases: 7. The CDR3 protein is CASSILANGEQFF. CDR3 coding DNA: TGTGCCAGCAGCATACTAGCGAACGGTGAGCAGTTCTTC.

This chain joins TRBV7-9 and TRBJ2-5, with no clear D. Germline CDR1 is SEHNR and CDR2 is FQNEAQ (reference sequence). V gave up 1 base and J gave up 5 bases, with 17 bases separating them. This CDR3 comprises 16 residues. The CDR3 spells CASSLGRPGSAETQYF. CDR3 bases: TGTGCCAGCAGCTTAGGACGGCCGGGCTCGGCGGAGACCCAGTACTTC.

J is TRBJ1-5 and V is TRBV7-2, with D perhaps TRBD1 (5 bases). Trimming removed 0 bases from V and 1 base from J, with 10 bases in between. Per germline, CDR1 SGHTA and CDR2 FQGNSA. The CDR3 is made up of 16 amino acids. In DNA, the CDR3 is TGTGCCAGCAGCTTAGCACCGGGGGGGAGCAATCAGCCCCAGCATTTT. Translated, it gives CASSLAPGGSNQPQHF.

The chain joins TRBV20-1 to TRBJ2-7, with 8 positions matching TRBD1. This CDR3 contains 14 residues. The V and J ends lost 2 bases and 3 bases, in that order; junction bases with no gene match: 6. CDR1 is DFQATT, CDR2 SNEGSKA, per germline (reference sequence). The CDR3 sequence: CSARSGGAGYEQYF. The CDR3 DNA follows: TGCAGTGCTAGATCAGGGGGCGCGGGCTACGAGCAGTACTTC.